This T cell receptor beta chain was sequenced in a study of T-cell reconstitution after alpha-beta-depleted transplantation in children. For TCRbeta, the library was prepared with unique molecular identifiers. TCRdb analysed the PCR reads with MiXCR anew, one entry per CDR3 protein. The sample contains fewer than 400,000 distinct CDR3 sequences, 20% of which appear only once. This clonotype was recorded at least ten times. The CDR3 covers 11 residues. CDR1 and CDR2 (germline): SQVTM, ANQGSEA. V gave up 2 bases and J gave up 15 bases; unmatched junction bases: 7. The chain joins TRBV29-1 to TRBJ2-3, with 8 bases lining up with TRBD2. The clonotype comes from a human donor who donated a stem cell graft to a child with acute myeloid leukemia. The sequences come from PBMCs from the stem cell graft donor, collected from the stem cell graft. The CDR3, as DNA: TGCAGCGTTGAACAAGCGGGAGATTGCTATTTT. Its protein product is CSVEQAGDCYF.